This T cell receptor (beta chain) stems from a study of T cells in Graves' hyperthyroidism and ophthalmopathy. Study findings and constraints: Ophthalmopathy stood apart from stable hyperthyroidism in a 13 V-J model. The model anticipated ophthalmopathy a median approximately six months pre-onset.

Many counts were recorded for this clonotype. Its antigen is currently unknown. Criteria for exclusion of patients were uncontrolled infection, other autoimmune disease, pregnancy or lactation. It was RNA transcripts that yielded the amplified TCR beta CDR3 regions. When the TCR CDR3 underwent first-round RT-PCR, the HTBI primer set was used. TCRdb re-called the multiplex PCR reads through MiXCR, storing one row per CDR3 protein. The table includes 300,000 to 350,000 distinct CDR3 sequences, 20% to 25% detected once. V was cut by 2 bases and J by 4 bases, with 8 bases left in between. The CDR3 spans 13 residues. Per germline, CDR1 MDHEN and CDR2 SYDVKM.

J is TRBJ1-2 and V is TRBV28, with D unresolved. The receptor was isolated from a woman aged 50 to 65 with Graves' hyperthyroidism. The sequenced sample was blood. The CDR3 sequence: CASSLGQFYGYTF. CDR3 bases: TGTGCCAGCAGTTTAGGGCAGTTCTATGGCTACACCTTC.